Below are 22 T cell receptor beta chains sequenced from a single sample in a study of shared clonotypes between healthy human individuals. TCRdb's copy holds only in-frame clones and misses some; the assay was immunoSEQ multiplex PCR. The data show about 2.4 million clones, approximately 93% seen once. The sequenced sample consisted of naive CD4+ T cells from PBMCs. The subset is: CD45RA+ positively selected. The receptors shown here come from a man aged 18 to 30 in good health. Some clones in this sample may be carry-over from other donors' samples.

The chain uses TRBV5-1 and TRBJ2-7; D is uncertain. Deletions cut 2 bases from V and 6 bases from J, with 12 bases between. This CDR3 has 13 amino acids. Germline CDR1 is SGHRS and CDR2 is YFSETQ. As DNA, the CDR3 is TGCGCCAGCAGCTTCCCCTTAGCTTCCGAGCAGTACTTC. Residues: CASSFPLASEQYF.

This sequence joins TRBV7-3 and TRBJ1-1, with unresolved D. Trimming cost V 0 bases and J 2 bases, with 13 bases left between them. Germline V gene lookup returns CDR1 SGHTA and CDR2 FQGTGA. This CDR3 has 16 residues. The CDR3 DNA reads TGTGCCAGCAGCTTAACGGGTCCCGGGGTAAACACTGAAGCTTTCTTT. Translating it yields CASSLTGPGVNTEAFF.

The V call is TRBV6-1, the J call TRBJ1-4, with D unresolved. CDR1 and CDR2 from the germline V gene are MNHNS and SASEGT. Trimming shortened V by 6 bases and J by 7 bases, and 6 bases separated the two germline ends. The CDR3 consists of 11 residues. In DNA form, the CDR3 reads TGTGCCAGCAGGGAGGGTGAAAAACTGTTTTTT. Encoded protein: CASREGEKLFF.

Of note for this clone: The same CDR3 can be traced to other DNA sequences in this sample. CDR3 amino acids: CASSPQGSTDTQYF. As DNA, the CDR3 is TGTGCCAGCAGCCCCCAGGGCAGCACAGATACGCAGTATTTT. The genes are TRBV9 and TRBJ2-3; D is possibly TRBD1 (5 bases). Germline CDR1 reads SGDLS; CDR2 reads YYNGEE. This CDR3 region has 14 residues. V lost 4 bases and J lost 0, with 9 bases in between.

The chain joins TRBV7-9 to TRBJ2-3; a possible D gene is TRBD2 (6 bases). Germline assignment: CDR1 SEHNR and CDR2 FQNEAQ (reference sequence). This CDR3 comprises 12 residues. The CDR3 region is CAIGGPGDTQYF. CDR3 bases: TGTGCTATAGGAGGGCCAGGAGATACGCAGTATTTT.

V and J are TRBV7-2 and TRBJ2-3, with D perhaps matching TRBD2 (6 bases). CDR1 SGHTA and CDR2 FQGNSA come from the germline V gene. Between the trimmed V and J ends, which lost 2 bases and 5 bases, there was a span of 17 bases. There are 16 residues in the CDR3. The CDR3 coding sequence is TGTGCCAGCAGCTTACGAGCTAGCGCGGTTGGAGATACGCAGTATTTT. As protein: CASSLRASAVGDTQYF. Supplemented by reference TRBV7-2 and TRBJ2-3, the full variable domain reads GAGVSQSPSNKVTEKGKDVELRCDPISGHTALYWYRQSLGQGLEFLIYFQGNSAPDKSGLPSDRFSAERTGGSVSTLTIQRTQQEDSAVYLCASSLRASAVGDTQYFGPGTRLTVL.

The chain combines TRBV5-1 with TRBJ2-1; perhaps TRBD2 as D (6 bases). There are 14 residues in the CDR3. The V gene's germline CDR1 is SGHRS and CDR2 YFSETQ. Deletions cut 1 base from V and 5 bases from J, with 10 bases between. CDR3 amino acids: CASSLTIADNEQFF. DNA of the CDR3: TGCGCCAGCAGCTTGACAATAGCGGACAATGAGCAGTTCTTC.

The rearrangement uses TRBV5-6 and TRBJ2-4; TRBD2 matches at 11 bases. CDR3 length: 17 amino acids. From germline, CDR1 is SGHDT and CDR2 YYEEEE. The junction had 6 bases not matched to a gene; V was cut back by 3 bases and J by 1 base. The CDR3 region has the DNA TGTGCCAGCAGCTCTACTAGCGGGAGCTGGGCCAAAAACATTCAGTACTTC. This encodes CASSSTSGSWAKNIQYF.

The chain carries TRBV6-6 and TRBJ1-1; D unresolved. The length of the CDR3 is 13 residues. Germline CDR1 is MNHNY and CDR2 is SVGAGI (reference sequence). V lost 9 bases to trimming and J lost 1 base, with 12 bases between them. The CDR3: CASLDPGNTEAFF. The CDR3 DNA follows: TGTGCCAGTCTAGACCCGGGGAACACTGAAGCTTTCTTT.

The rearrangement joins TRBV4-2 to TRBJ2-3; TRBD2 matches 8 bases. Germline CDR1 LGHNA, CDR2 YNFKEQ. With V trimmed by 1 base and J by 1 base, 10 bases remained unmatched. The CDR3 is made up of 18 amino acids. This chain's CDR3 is CASSQGIGTSGGTDTQYF. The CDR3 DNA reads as TGTGCCAGCAGCCAAGGAATAGGTACTAGCGGAGGCACAGATACGCAGTATTTT.

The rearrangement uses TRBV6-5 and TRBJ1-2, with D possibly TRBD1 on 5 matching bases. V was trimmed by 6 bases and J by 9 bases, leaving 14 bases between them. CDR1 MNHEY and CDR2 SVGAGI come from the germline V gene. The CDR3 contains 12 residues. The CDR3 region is CASRDSLWSYTF. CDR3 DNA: TGTGCCAGCAGAGACAGCCTATGGAGCTACACCTTC.

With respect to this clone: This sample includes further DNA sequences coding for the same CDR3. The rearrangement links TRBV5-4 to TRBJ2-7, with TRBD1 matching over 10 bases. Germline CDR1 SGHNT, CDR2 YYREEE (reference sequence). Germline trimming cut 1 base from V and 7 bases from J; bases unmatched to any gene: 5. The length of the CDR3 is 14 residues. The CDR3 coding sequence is TGTGCCAGCAGCTTGAGACAGGGGGCAGGGGAGCAGTACTTC. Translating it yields CASSLRQGAGEQYF.

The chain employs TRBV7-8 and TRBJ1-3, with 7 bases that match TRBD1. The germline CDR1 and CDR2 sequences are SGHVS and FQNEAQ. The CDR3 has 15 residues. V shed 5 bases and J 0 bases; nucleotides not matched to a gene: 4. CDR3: CASSLGQDSGNTIYF. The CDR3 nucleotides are TGTGCCAGCAGCCTCGGACAGGACTCTGGAAACACCATATATTTT.

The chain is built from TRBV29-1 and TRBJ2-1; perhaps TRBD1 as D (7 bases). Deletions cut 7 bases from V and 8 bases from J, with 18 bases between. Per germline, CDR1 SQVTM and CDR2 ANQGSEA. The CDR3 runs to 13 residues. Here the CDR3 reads CSGVQGRSDEQFF. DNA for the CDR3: TGCAGCGGGGTACAGGGGAGGAGTGATGAGCAGTTCTTC.

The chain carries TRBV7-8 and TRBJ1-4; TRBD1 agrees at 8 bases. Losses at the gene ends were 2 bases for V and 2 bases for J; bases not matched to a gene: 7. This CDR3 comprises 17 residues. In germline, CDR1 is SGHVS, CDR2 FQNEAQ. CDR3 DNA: TGTGCCAGCAGCTTACGACAGGGGAAAACCACTAATGAAAAACTGTTTTTT. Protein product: CASSLRQGKTTNEKLFF.

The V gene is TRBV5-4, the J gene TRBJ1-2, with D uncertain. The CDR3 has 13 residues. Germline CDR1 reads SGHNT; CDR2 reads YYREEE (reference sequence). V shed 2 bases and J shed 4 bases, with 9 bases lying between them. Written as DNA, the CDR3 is TGTGCCAGCAGCTTTAGTAACAGCTATGGCTACACCTTC. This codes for CASSFSNSYGYTF.

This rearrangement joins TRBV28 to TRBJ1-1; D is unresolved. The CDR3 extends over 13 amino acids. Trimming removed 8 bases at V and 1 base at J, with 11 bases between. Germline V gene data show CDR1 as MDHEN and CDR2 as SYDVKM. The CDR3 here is CASGFGWNTEAFF. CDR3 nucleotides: TGTGCCAGCGGGTTCGGGTGGAACACTGAAGCTTTCTTT.

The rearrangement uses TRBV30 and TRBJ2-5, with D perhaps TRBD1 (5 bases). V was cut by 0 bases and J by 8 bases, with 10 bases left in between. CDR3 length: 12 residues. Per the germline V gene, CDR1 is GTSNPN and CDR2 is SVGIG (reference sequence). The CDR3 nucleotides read TGTGCCTGGAGTGTACGGCAGGGTACCCAGTACTTC. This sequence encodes CAWSVRQGTQYF. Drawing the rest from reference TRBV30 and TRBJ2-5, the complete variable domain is SQTIHQWPATLVQPVGSPLSLECTVEGTSNPNLYWYRQAAGRGLQLLFYSVGIGQISSEVPQNLSASRPQDRQFILSSKKLLLSDSGFYLCAWSVRQGTQYFGPGTRLLVL.

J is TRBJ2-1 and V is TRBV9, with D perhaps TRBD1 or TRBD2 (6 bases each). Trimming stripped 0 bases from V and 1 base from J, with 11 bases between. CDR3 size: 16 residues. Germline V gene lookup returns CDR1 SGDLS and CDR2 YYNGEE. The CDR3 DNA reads TGTGCCAGCAGCGTAGGTCAGGGGACTTCCTACAATGAGCAGTTCTTC. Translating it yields CASSVGQGTSYNEQFF.

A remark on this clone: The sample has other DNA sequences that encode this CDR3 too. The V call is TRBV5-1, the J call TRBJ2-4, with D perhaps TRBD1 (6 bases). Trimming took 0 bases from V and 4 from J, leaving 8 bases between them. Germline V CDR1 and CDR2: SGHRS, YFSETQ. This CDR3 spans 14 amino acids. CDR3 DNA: TGCGCCAGCAGCTTGGATAGGGGGAAAAACATTCAGTACTTC. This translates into CASSLDRGKNIQYF.

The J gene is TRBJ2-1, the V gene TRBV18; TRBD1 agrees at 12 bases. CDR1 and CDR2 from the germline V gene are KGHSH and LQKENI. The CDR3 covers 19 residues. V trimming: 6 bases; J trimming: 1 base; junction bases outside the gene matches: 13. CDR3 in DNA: TGTGCCAGCTCTCGAGTCCCGGGACAGGGGGCGGGTTCCTACAATGAGCAGTTCTTC. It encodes CASSRVPGQGAGSYNEQFF.

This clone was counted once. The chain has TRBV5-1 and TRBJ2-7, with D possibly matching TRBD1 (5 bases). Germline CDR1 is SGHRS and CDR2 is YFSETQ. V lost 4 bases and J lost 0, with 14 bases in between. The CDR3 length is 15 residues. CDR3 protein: CASSQVQEPSYEQYF. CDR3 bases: TGCGCCAGCAGCCAGGTACAGGAGCCCTCCTACGAGCAGTACTTC.